This T cell receptor (beta chain) was obtained from a study of vaccination and CD4 T cells after COVID-19. As for the study in general: Each post-COVID sample was drawn after diagnosis, and the median interval was roughly 100 days (range 35 to 161). Researchers treated cells with overlapping spike peptides taken from SARS-CoV-2, HCoV-NL63, HCoV-OC43 and HCoV-229E.

The junction had 6 bases not matched to a gene; V was cut back by 6 bases and J by 4 bases. The germline CDR1 and CDR2 sequences are MNHEY and SMNVEV (reference sequence). The CDR3 contains 13 residues. A few counts support this clonotype. Its antigen is not known. The Oncomine TCR Beta short-read assay sequenced DNA from cultured CD4+ T cells. MiXCR, applied by TCRdb to the PCR reads, yields one record per CDR3 protein. The sample contains around 9,100 distinct CDR3 sequences, around 69% of which appear only once. The treatment denotes: roughly nine-day PBMC culture with coronavirus spike peptide pools or control peptides (ViraFEST assay).

Input material: CD4+ T cells from blood, cultured in vitro. The chain employs TRBV27 and TRBJ2-7, with TRBD1 matching 7 bases. This TCR derives from a human donor who had recovered from COVID-19. CDR3 loop: CASSRRDSYEQYF. CDR3 DNA: TGTGCCAGCAGCCGCCGGGACAGTTACGAGCAGTACTTC.